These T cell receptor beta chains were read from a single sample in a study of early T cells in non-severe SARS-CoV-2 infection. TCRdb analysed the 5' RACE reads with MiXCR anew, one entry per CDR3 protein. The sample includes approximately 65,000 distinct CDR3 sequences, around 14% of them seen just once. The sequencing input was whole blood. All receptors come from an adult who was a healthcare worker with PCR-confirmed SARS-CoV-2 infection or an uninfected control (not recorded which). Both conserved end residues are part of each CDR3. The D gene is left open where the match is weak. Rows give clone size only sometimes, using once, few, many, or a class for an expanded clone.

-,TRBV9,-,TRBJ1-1,TGTGCCAGCAGCGCTCAGGGACCGGTTGAAGCTTTCTTT,CASSAQGPVEAFF
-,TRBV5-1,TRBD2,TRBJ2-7,TGCGCCAGCAGCCCGGGACTAGCGGGGGGGAGCTCCTACGAGCAGTACTTC,CASSPGLAGGSSYEQYF
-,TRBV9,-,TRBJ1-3,TGTGCCAGCAGGGGAAACACCATATATTTT,CASRGNTIYF
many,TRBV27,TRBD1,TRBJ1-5,TGTGCCAGCAGTCCCAGGGGGCAAGGCAATCAGCCCCAGCATTTT,CASSPRGQGNQPQHF
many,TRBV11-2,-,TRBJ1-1,TGTGCCAGCAGCCCCCTGGAGCGTGGGAGTGGAGCTTTCTTT,CASSPLERGSGAFF
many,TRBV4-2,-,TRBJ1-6,TGTGCCAGCAGCCAAGAGGGGCTGGATTCACCCCTCCACTTT,CASSQEGLDSPLHF
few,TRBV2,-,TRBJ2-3,TGTGCCAGCGGGGCGTTAGGCGCCGCAGATACGCAGTATTTT,CASGALGAADTQYF
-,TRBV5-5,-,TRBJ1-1,TGTGCCAGCAGCTTGTTGCACATGAACACTGAAGCTTTCTTT,CASSLLHMNTEAFF
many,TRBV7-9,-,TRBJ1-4,TGTGCCAGCAGCCAACAGGGAGCTAATGAAAAACTGTTTTTT,CASSQQGANEKLFF
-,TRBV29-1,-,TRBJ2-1,TGCAGCGCACTCAGGGACATCTCCTACAATGAGCAGTTCTTC,CSALRDISYNEQFF
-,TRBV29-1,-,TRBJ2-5,TGCAGCGTTGAAGGCACTGGGGAGACCCAGTACTTC,CSVEGTGETQYF
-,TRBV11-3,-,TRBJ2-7,TGTGCCAGCAGCTCCGGAGGGGACAGACATTACGAGCAGTACTTC,CASSSGGDRHYEQYF
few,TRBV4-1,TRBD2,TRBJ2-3,TGCGCCAGCAGCCAAGTATCTGCGGGGGGGCGGGGTACGCAGTATTTT,CASSQVSAGGRGTQYF
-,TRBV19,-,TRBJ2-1,TGTGCCAGTAGTATAGTGGCGAGGAATGAGCAGTTCTTC,CASSIVARNEQFF
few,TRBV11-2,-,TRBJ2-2,TGTGCCAGCAGCTTCCCCGGGGAGCTGTTTTTT,CASSFPGELFF
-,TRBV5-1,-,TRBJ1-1,TGCGCCAGCAGCTTGGTCGGGGGCGCCAGTTCTGAAGCTTTCTTT,CASSLVGGASSEAFF
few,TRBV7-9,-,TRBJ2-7,TGTGCCAGCAGCTTAACAGGGCCCTACGAGCAGTACTTC,CASSLTGPYEQYF
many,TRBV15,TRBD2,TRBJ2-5,TGTGCCACCAGGAACCCCTCGGCGGGGGTCTTAGAGACCCAGTACTTC,CATRNPSAGVLETQYF
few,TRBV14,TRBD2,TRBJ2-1,TGTGCCAGCAGCCCCCCGGGGAAGCGGGGAAACAATGAGCAGTTCTTC,CASSPPGKRGNNEQFF
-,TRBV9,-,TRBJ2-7,TGTGCCAGCGGAAGGGGGGGCACCTACGAGCAGTACTTC,CASGRGGTYEQYF
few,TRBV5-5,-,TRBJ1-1,TGTGCCAGCACGCCGGTTTTCGACACTGAAGCTTTCTTT,CASTPVFDTEAFF
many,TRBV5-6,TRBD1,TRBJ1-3,TGTGCCAGCAGCCCAACAGGGGGAGTACGTTACGATGGAAACACCATATATTTT,CASSPTGGVRYDGNTIYF
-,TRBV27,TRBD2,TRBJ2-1,TGTGCCAGCAGTTTGAGTAGCGGGGGGGCCTACAATGAGCAGTTCTTC,CASSLSSGGAYNEQFF
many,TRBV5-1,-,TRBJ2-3,TGCGCCAGCAGCCCCGGGGACACAGATACGCAGTATTTT,CASSPGDTDTQYF
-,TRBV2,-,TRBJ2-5,TGTGCCAGCAGGTCAGAACAGACCCAGTACTTC,CASRSEQTQYF
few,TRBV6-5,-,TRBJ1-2,TGTGCCAGCAGCCCCACAAGTAACTATGGCTACACCTTC,CASSPTSNYGYTF
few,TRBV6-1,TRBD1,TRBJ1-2,TGTGCCAGCACCCGGGGACAGGGCAGTGCCAACTATGGCTACACCTTC,CASTRGQGSANYGYTF
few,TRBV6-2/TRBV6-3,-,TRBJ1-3,TGTGCCAGCACCCGAATTCTACAGAGCTCTGGAAACACCATATATTTT,CASTRILQSSGNTIYF
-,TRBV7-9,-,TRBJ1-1,TGTGCCAGCAGCCCAGGGCGACAGACCCAAGCTTTCTTT,CASSPGRQTQAFF
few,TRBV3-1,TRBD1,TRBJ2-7,TGTGCCAGCAGCCAAGGGGGGACAGTTTGGAACTACGAGCAGTACTTC,CASSQGGTVWNYEQYF
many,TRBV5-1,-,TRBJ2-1,TGCGCCAGCAGCTTGGAACACCTGAGCTCCTACAATGAGCAGTTCTTC,CASSLEHLSSYNEQFF
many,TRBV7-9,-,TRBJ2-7,TGTGCCAGCAGCTTAACGACTATCTACGAGCAGTACTTC,CASSLTTIYEQYF
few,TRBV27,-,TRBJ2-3,TGTGCCAGCAGTTTATCTGGACCTATCAGAGATACGCAGTATTTT,CASSLSGPIRDTQYF
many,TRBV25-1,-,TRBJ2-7,TGTGCCAGCAGTGCGGACACCTACCTTGGCGAGCAGTACTTC,CASSADTYLGEQYF
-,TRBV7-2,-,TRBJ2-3,TGTGCCAGCAGCTTAATATTCGTGGATACGCAGTATTTT,CASSLIFVDTQYF
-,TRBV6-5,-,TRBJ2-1,TGTGCCAGCAGTTACAGCGGGTCCGGCTTTAATGAGCAGTTCTTC,CASSYSGSGFNEQFF
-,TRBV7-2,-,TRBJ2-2,TGTGCCAGCAGCTTACGGTCGGCCGGGGAGCTGTTTTTT,CASSLRSAGELFF
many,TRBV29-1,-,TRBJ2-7,TGCAGCGTTGCAGGAACCCCCCAGGGCGAGCAGTACTTC,CSVAGTPQGEQYF
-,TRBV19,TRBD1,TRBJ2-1,TGTGCCAGTAGTATCTCAGGGGGCGAGCAGTTCTTC,CASSISGGEQFF
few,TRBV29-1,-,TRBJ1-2,TGCAGCGTTGCGGACACGAAGAACTATGGCTACACCTTC,CSVADTKNYGYTF
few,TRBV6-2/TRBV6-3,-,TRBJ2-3,TGTGCCAGCAGTTACGTCCGGACGGCAGATACGCAGTATTTT,CASSYVRTADTQYF
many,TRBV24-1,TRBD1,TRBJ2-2,TGTGCCACCAGTGATTTCAGGGGGAAGCTGTTTTTT,CATSDFRGKLFF
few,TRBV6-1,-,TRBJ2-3,TGTGCCAGCAAAACCAGCACAGATACGCAGTATTTT,CASKTSTDTQYF
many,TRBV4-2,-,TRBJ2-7,TGTGCCAGCAGCCAAGGATTGACAGAGGTTGGCTACGAGCAGTACTTC,CASSQGLTEVGYEQYF
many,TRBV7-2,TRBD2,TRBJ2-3,TGTGCCAGCAGCTTAGGAAGGACTAGCGGGGGGGCCGGAGATACGCAGTATTTT,CASSLGRTSGGAGDTQYF
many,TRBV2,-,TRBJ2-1,TGTGCCAGCAGTGAAGCTCGAGGGGCCAGCCAGTTCTTC,CASSEARGASQFF
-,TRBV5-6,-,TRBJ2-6,TGTGCCAGCAGCTTGTGGGGGCTCCCCCTCTCTGGGGCCAACGTCCTGACTTTC,CASSLWGLPLSGANVLTF
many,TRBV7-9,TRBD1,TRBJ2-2,TGTGCCAGCAGCTTAATTCGCGGAGGGACAGGGAACACCGGGGAGCTGTTTTTT,CASSLIRGGTGNTGELFF
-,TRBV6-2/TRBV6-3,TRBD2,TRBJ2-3,TGTGCCAGCAGTTCCGGGACTAGCGGGGGGGCCGATACGCAGTATTTT,CASSSGTSGGADTQYF
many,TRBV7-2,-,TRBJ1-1,TGTGCCAGCAGGCTCCGGGTCGGCACCACTGAAGCTTTCTTT,CASRLRVGTTEAFF
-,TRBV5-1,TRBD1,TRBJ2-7,TGCGCCAGCAGCCCCCAGGGGGAGTTAGGCGAGCAGTACTTC,CASSPQGELGEQYF